The 7 T cell receptor beta chains below all came from one sample that was sequenced in a study of tumor-infiltrating lymphocytes in primary liver carcinoma. The blood RNA (from unsorted whole blood) was obtained, and germline DNA was also extracted. Synthesis of TCR beta cDNA was carried out from approximately 500 ng total RNA with a constant-region primer. Libraries for TCR beta were built through three nested multiplex PCR rounds, which together made up a slightly modified ARM-PCR procedure. In the first two PCR rounds, TRBV1-TRBV30 forward primers were paired with a C-beta reverse primer, and each round lasted around 10 cycles. TCRdb independently ran MiXCR on the multiplex PCR reads; one entry per CDR3 protein. The data contain roughly 330,000 distinct CDR3 sequences, 65% of them singletons. Input material: peripheral blood. Source of these receptors: a man in his forties or fifties with primary liver carcinoma and hepatitis B virus infection.

In regard to this clonotype: A single base separates this from a much larger clone, so it may be a read error. The rearrangement joins TRBV10-3 to TRBJ1-4; D gene unclear. The CDR3 has 17 amino acids. Germline CDR1 ENHRY, CDR2 SYGVKD. Trimming stripped 2 bases from V and 5 bases from J, with 18 bases between. The CDR3 sequence: CAISETLEPRRNEKLFF. The CDR3 DNA reads as TGTGCCATCAGTGAGACCCTCGAACCTAGGAGGAATGAAAAACTGTTTTTT.

This clonotype was counted many times. V is TRBV10-1 and J is TRBJ2-7; 7 bases line up with TRBD2. Germline CDR1 is WNHNN and CDR2 is SYGVQD (reference sequence). V lost 9 bases, J lost 2 bases, and 7 bases stayed unmatched. The CDR3 has 13 amino acids. The CDR3 reads CASSPGLAYEQYF. The CDR3 nucleotides are TGCGCCAGTTCCCCCGGACTAGCCTACGAGCAGTACTTC.

To note about this clonotype: Relative to the germline gene, one junction end is altered; a read error may explain this. The rearrangement links TRBV4-2 to TRBJ2-5; 11 positions match TRBD2. CDR1 is LGHNA, CDR2 YNFKEQ, per germline. The CDR3 is 17 amino acids. CDR3 amino acids: CASSQDRLAGPSETHYF. In nucleotides, the CDR3 is TGTGCCAGCAGCCAAGATAGACTAGCGGGACCCTCAGAGACCCACTACTTC.

The V and J genes are TRBV11-3 and TRBJ1-2; D is ambiguous. Trimming took off 3 bases at V and 8 bases at J, with 28 bases between the two ends. Germline V lookup: CDR1 SGHNT, CDR2 YENEEA. The CDR3 is 18 amino acids. Here the CDR3 DNA reads TGTGCCAGCAGCTTCAGAACCTCCCATCGCGCCTGGCTCGGAGGCTACACCTTC. Protein: CASSFRTSHRAWLGGYTF.

The chain has TRBV5-1 and TRBJ1-1, with D maybe TRBD1 (5 bases). Trimming shortened V by 0 bases and J by 1 base, and 10 bases separated the two germline ends. CDR1 is SGHRS and CDR2 is YFSETQ in the germline V gene. The CDR3 has 15 residues. The CDR3: CASSLGAGKNTEAFF. The CDR3, as DNA: TGCGCCAGCAGCTTGGGAGCAGGGAAGAACACTGAAGCTTTCTTT.

In this sample, this clonotype turned up many times. The chain joins TRBV6-2 or TRBV6-3 to TRBJ2-7; no reliable D call. Trimming left V 3 bases short and J 6 bases short, with 15 bases between. Germline-derived CDR1 and CDR2 are MNHEY and SVGEGT. The CDR3 spans 14 residues. Here the CDR3 reads CASSYLPVSTEQYF. In DNA, the CDR3 is TGTGCCAGCAGTTATCTGCCAGTTTCTACCGAGCAGTACTTC.

Notes on this clonotype: At one end the junction does not follow the germline gene, possibly because of a read error. This chain links TRBV11-2 with TRBJ2-1, with a possible D match to TRBD2 (5 bases). Germline CDR1 reads SGHAT; CDR2 reads FQNNGV. The CDR3 sequence is 19 residues long. The CDR3 region is CAGSYQGRVTGKFYNEQFF. CDR3 in DNA: TGTGCCGGCAGCTACCAAGGTCGGGTAACGGGAAAGTTCTACAACGAGCAGTTCTTC.